This TCR beta chain emerged from a study of CD8 T cells in Susac syndrome. Random hexamers were used to reverse transcribe the RNA input (about 0.5 to 1 ug). TCRdb reprocessed the immunoSEQ multiplex PCR reads via MiXCR and lists one record per CDR3 protein. The sample contains tens of thousands of distinct CDR3 sequences, under 95% of which appear only once. CDR1 is SQVTM and CDR2 is ANQGSEA in the germline V gene. There are 14 residues in the CDR3. Unmatched junction bases numbered 12, after V lost 6 bases and J lost 5 bases. The source material was CD8+ T cells from PBMCs. V usage is TRBV29-1 and J usage is TRBJ2-5; TRBD1 aligns across 7 bases. This TCR was recovered from a human donor in good health. In nucleotides, the CDR3 is TGCAGCGTGATCAAAACGACAGGGCCCGAGACCCAGTACTTC. It codes for CSVIKTTGPETQYF. The whole variable domain, filled in from reference TRBV29-1 and TRBJ2-5, reads SAVISQKPSRDICQRGTSLTIQCQVDSQVTMMFWYRQQPGQSLTLIATANQGSEATYESGFVIDKFPISRPNLTFSTLTVSNMSPEDSSIYLCSVIKTTGPETQYFGPGTRLLVL.